A single sample is the source of the 23 T cell receptor beta chains below, sequenced in a study of blood T cell repertoires in COVID-19 (TCRdb year 2020). Receptors were amplified or captured by the immunoSEQ multiplex PCR assay. TCRdb's version of the immuneACCESS table is confined to in-frame rearrangements and falls short of the full clone set. An unresolved V gene accounts for under half of the shortfall where checked; the remainder is of unknown origin. Counted in this sample were tens of thousands of clones; under 80% of them appeared once. The top ten clones comprise more than 15% of the sample. Sequencing input: peripheral blood. These receptors came from a human donor in a cohort sampled during active COVID-19.

This clone occurred a few times. The chain carries TRBV4-2 and TRBJ2-7; a possible D gene is TRBD1 (6 bases). Trimming stripped 0 bases from V and 2 bases from J, with 14 bases between. Germline assignment: CDR1 LGHNA and CDR2 YNFKEQ. The CDR3 covers 16 residues. CDR3 bases: TGTGCCAGCAGCCAAGATCGAGGGGGTCTGGCCTACGAGCAGTACTTC. Its protein product is CASSQDRGGLAYEQYF.

This clone was detected many times. This chain joins TRBV11-2 and TRBJ2-7, with 11 bases fitting TRBD2. V was clipped by 3 bases and J by 0 bases; unmatched bases: 13. Per germline, CDR1 SGHAT and CDR2 FQNNGV. The CDR3 runs 19 residues. The chain's CDR3 is CASSFGSLAGGKTSYEQYV. The DNA for the CDR3 is TGTGCCAGCAGCTTCGGGTCGTTAGCGGGAGGGAAGACCTCCTACGAGCAGTACGTC.

The chain is built from TRBV5-1 and TRBJ2-3, with 8 bases that match TRBD2. V dropped 3 bases and J dropped 6; count of bases not matched to a gene: 12. In germline, CDR1 is SGHRS, CDR2 YFSETQ. The CDR3 loop spans 16 amino acids. CDR3 coding DNA: TGCGCCAGCAGCTCCACAGGACTAGCCACAACCGATACGCAGTATTTT. Its translation is CASSSTGLATTDTQYF.

The V and J genes are TRBV24-1 and TRBJ1-2; 9 bases line up with TRBD1. From germline, CDR1 is KGHDR and CDR2 SFDVKD. V gave up 1 base and J gave up 8 bases; unmatched junction bases: 7. The CDR3 runs to 15 residues. CDR3 bases: TGTGCCACCAGTGATTTCTCCGGGACAGGGATGGGCTACACCTTC. Translated, it gives CATSDFSGTGMGYTF.

This clone was observed a handful of times. V gene TRBV2 combines with J gene TRBJ1-6; a possible D gene is TRBD1 (5 bases). Trimming stripped 11 bases from V and 7 bases from J, with 15 bases between. CDR1 and CDR2 from the germline V gene are SNHLY and FYNNEI. The CDR3 totals 13 residues. The CDR3 DNA is TGTGCCGGGACTTCAGTGACCAATTCACCCCTCCACTTT. It yields the protein CAGTSVTNSPLHF.

This clone came up once. This chain uses TRBV5-6 with TRBJ2-5, with D tentatively TRBD1 (6 bases). The CDR3 has 13 residues. CDR1 is SGHDT, CDR2 YYEEEE, per germline. V shed 3 bases and J shed 4 bases, with 10 bases lying between them. The CDR3 reads CASSSQGGETQYF. The DNA of the CDR3 is TGTGCCAGCAGCTCACAGGGTGGAGAGACCCAGTACTTC.

The CDR3 DNA follows: TGTGCCAGCAGCCAAGGGTGGGAGGGTAACACCGGGGAGCTGTTTTTT. This gives the protein CASSQGWEGNTGELFF. The genes are TRBV3-1 (or the pseudogene TRBV3-2) and TRBJ2-2; 7 bases agree with TRBD2. The germline V gene has CDR1 LGHDT and CDR2 YNNKEL (reference sequence). The CDR3 spans 16 residues. The V gene end was trimmed by 1 base and the J gene end by 2 bases; junction bases not matched to a gene: 4.

The V call is TRBV5-1, the J call TRBJ2-7; 10 positions agree with TRBD2. Germline CDR1 and CDR2: SGHRS and YFSETQ. With V trimmed by 3 bases and J by 4 bases, 4 bases remained unmatched. This CDR3 spans 14 amino acids. The CDR3 coding sequence is TGCGCCAGCAGCTCGCCTAGCGGGGGTTACGAGCAGTACTTC. It translates to CASSSPSGGYEQYF. The variable domain in full, completed from reference TRBV5-1 and TRBJ2-7, reads KAGVTQTPRYLIKTRGQQVTLSCSPISGHRSVSWYQQTPGQGLQFLFEYFSETQRNKGNFPGRFSGRQFSNSRSEMNVSTLELGDSALYLCASSSPSGGYEQYFGPGTRLTVT.

The count of this clone is one. This sequence joins TRBV6-1 and TRBJ2-7; maybe TRBD1 (5 bases). CDR1 MNHNS and CDR2 SASEGT come from the germline V gene. Trimming shortened V by 2 bases and J by 4 bases, and 15 bases separated the two germline ends. The CDR3 sequence is 15 residues long. For the CDR3, the DNA is TGTGCCAGCAGTGAATCGGACATAGATTTTTACGAGCAGTACTTC. Amino acid sequence: CASSESDIDFYEQYF.

This chain links TRBV5-1 with TRBJ1-2; 8 positions agree with TRBD1. Trimming cost V 4 bases and J 7 bases; bases outside gene matches: 15. The CDR3 totals 16 residues. The germline V gene has CDR1 SGHRS and CDR2 YFSETQ. CDR3 residues: CASSPKTGTGLSGYTF. The CDR3 DNA is TGCGCCAGCAGCCCGAAAACGGGGACAGGACTCTCTGGCTACACCTTC.

This chain links TRBV5-8 with TRBJ2-3; D is unclear. This CDR3 is 16 amino acids long. V was trimmed by 1 base and J by 6 bases, leaving 18 bases between them. The germline gives CDR1 SGHTS, CDR2 YDEGEE. The CDR3 region has the DNA TGTGCCAGCAGCTTGTACGCGGAGATCCTTCAGGATACGCAGTATTTT. Residues: CASSLYAEILQDTQYF.

V is TRBV7-9 and J is TRBJ2-3; 7 bases are a match to TRBD1. The CDR3 is made up of 14 amino acids. Germline V lookup: CDR1 SEHNR, CDR2 FQNEAQ (reference sequence). V lost 5 bases, J lost 6 bases, and 8 bases stayed unmatched. The CDR3 sequence is CASSTGQSGDTQYF. CDR3 sequence (DNA): TGTGCCAGCAGCACGGGACAGTCCGGGGATACGCAGTATTTT.

This clone was counted at least ten times. This CDR3 is also generated by other DNA sequences in the sample. The chain combines TRBV28 with TRBJ1-4; no definite D call. This CDR3 region has 12 residues. Germline V gives CDR1 MDHEN, CDR2 SYDVKM. V lost 1 base and J 7 bases, leaving 4 bases between the germline ends. CDR3 DNA: TGTGCCAGCAGTTTATCGGGTGAAAAACTGTTTTTT. It translates to CASSLSGEKLFF.

The chain joins TRBV20-1 to TRBJ2-7, with 7 positions matching TRBD2. Germline V gene data show CDR1 as DFQATT and CDR2 as SNEGSKA (reference sequence). This CDR3 is built from 13 residues. Trimming removed 6 bases from V and 2 bases from J; junction bases left unmatched: 7. The CDR3 DNA follows: TGCAGTGCCAGTCCTAGCGGTGCCTACGAGCAGTACTTC. This encodes CSASPSGAYEQYF.

This clone was counted a few times. The chain couples TRBV5-1 to TRBJ2-7; 10 nucleotides align to TRBD2. In germline, CDR1 is SGHRS, CDR2 YFSETQ. V gave up 1 base and J gave up 5 bases; unmatched junction bases: 15. CDR3 size: 18 residues. The CDR3, as DNA: TGCGCCAGCAGCTTGAACCCCACCTTCAGCGGGGGGGGGAACGAGCAGTACTTC. Residues: CASSLNPTFSGGGNEQYF.

The chain carries TRBV7-2 and TRBJ2-7; 9 bases match TRBD2. Germline values: CDR1 SGHTA, CDR2 FQGNSA. The CDR3 loop spans 14 amino acids. With V trimmed by 3 bases and J by 5 bases, 5 bases remained unmatched. CDR3 in DNA: TGTGCCAGCAGCTTCGGGACTAGCAGGCACGAGCAGTACTTC. Residues: CASSFGTSRHEQYF.

The chain uses TRBV6-1 and TRBJ2-7; TRBD1 is a possible D gene (5 bases). The V end lost 1 base, the J end lost 2 bases, and 12 bases lay between the germline ends. This CDR3 has 15 amino acids. Germline values: CDR1 MNHNS, CDR2 SASEGT. This CDR3 is CASSEGKGLTYEQYF. CDR3 nucleotides: TGTGCCAGCAGTGAAGGAAAGGGGCTAACCTACGAGCAGTACTTC.

This rearrangement joins TRBV6-5 to TRBJ2-3, with D possibly matching TRBD1 (6 bases). This CDR3 spans 15 amino acids. V gave up 7 bases and J gave up 2 bases, with 16 bases separating them. Germline V CDR1 and CDR2: MNHEY, SVGAGI. The CDR3: CASTEQGLFTDTQYF. CDR3 in DNA: TGTGCCAGCACCGAACAGGGATTGTTCACAGATACGCAGTATTTT.

This rearrangement joins TRBV30 to TRBJ2-1, with D maybe TRBD2 (5 bases). CDR3 size: 14 residues. CDR1 GTSNPN and CDR2 SVGIG come from the germline V gene (reference sequence). V was shortened by 3 bases and J by 7 bases, with 16 bases between the two germline ends. The DNA of the CDR3 is TGTGCCTGGAGCGGTCTAGCAATCGAAAATGAGCAGTTCTTC. Encoded protein: CAWSGLAIENEQFF. The complete variable domain, with remaining parts taken from reference TRBV30 and TRBJ2-1, reads SQTIHQWPATLVQPVGSPLSLECTVEGTSNPNLYWYRQAAGRGLQLLFYSVGIGQISSEVPQNLSASRPQDRQFILSSKKLLLSDSGFYLCAWSGLAIENEQFFGPGTRLTVL.

The genes are TRBV5-4 and TRBJ1-1, with D perhaps matching TRBD1 (6 bases). Germline-derived CDR1 and CDR2 are SGHNT and YYREEE (reference sequence). The CDR3 consists of 16 residues. V was clipped by 1 base and J by 5 bases, with 18 bases between them. The CDR3: CASSLPEGGDLTEAFF. For the CDR3, the DNA is TGTGCCAGCAGCTTGCCGGAAGGGGGGGACCTAACTGAAGCTTTCTTT.

The rearrangement uses TRBV28 and TRBJ1-3; possible D gene TRBD1, 6 bases. CDR1 is MDHEN and CDR2 is SYDVKM in the germline V gene. This CDR3 has 16 amino acids. V was pared by 0 bases and J by 0 bases, with 9 bases between. The CDR3 DNA reads TGTGCCAGCAGTTTATGGGGGACACTCTCTGGAAACACCATATATTTT. Protein sequence: CASSLWGTLSGNTIYF.

This clone appeared a few times. The rearrangement links TRBV19 to TRBJ1-5; D is unclear. Germline assignment: CDR1 LNHDA and CDR2 SQIVND (reference sequence). This CDR3 is built from 13 residues. Deletions cut 3 bases from V and 4 bases from J, with 7 bases between. The CDR3 here is CASSMTPNQPQHF. The CDR3 nucleotides read TGTGCCAGTAGTATGACACCAAATCAGCCCCAGCATTTT.

The chain recombines TRBV5-8 with TRBJ1-1; 7 bases match TRBD1. V lost 3 bases, J lost 4 bases, and 3 bases stayed unmatched. Germline CDR1 reads SGHTS; CDR2 reads YDEGEE. This CDR3 has 13 amino acids. The CDR3 DNA reads TGTGCCAGCAGCTCCCGGGACAGCACTGAAGCTTTCTTT. Its translation is CASSSRDSTEAFF.